This T cell receptor beta chain stems from a study of shared clonotypes between healthy human individuals. This clone came up a few times. Germline V lookup: CDR1 SGHAT, CDR2 FQNNGV. The CDR3 totals 15 residues. V lost 1 base, J lost 2 bases, and 11 bases lay in between. Libraries were prepared by immunoSEQ multiplex PCR; TCRdb keeps only in-frame clonotypes and omits some of them. The sample records roughly 2 million clones, 90% to 96% being singletons. The source of this sequence is a man between 18 and 29 years old in good health. What was sequenced was naive CD4+ T cells sorted from blood. The subset is: CD45RA+ positively selected. The chain couples TRBV11-2 to TRBJ1-2, with D possibly matching TRBD1 (6 bases). CDR3 region: CASSLGERGNYGYTF. The CDR3 nucleotides read TGTGCCAGCAGCTTAGGCGAAAGGGGGAACTATGGCTACACCTTC.